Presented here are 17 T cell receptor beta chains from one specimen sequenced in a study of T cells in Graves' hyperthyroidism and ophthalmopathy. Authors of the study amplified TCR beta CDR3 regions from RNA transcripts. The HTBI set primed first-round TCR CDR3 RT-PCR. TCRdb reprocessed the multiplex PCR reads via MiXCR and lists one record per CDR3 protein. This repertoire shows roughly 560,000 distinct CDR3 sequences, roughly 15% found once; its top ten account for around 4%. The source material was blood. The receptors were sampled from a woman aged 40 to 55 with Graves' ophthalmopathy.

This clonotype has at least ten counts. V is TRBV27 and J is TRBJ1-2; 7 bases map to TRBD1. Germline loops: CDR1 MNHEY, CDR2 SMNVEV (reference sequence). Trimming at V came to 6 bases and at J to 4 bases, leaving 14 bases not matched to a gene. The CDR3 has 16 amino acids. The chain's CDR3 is CASRKSPGQQFYGYTF. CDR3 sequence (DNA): TGTGCCAGCAGAAAATCTCCGGGACAGCAATTCTATGGCTACACCTTC.

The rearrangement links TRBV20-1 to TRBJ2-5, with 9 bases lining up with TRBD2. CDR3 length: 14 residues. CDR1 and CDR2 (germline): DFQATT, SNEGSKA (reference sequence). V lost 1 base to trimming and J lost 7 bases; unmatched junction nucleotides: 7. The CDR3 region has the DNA TGCAGTGCTAGAGGGCTAGCGGGGTTAAGGACCCAGTACTTC. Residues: CSARGLAGLRTQYF.

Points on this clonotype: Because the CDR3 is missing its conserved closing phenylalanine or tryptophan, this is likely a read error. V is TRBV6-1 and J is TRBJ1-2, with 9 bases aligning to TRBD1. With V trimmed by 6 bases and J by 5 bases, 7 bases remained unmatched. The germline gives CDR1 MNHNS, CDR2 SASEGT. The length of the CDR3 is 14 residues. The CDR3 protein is CASRTGGKFYGYTL. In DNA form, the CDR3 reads TGTGCCAGCAGGACAGGGGGTAAATTTTATGGCTACACCCTC.

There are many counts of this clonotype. Here the CDR3 DNA reads TGTGCCAGCAGTGGACCTTTTCGGGAGGATGGCTACACCTTC. This encodes CASSGPFREDGYTF. The chain is built from TRBV28 and TRBJ1-2; D gene unclear. The CDR3 covers 14 residues. Germline V CDR1 and CDR2: MDHEN, SYDVKM. Between the trimmed V and J ends, which lost 5 bases and 6 bases, there was a span of 16 bases.

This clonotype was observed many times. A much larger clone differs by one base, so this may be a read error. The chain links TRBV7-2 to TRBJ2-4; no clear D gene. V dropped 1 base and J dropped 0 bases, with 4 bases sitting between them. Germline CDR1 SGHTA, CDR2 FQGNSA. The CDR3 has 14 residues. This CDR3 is CASSLGIAKNIQYF. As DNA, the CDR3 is TGTGCCAGCAGCTTAGGGATAGCCAAAAACATTCAGTACTTC.

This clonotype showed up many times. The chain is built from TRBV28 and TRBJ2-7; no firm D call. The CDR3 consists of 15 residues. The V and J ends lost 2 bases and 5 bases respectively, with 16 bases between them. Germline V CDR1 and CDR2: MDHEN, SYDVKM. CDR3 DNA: TGTGCCAGCAGTTTAACCGCACAGATAGCCGACGAGCAGTACTTC. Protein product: CASSLTAQIADEQYF.

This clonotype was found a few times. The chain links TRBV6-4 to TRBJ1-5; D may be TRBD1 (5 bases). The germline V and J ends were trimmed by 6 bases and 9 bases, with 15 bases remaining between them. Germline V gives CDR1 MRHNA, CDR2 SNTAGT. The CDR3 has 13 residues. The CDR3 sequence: CASSQQAPGPQHF. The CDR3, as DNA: TGTGCCAGCAGCCAACAGGCCCCGGGGCCCCAGCATTTT.

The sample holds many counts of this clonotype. The CDR3 DNA is TGTGCCAGCAGCTTAGCGGCTAGCGGACAAGAGACCCAGTACTTC. This translates into CASSLAASGQETQYF. J is TRBJ2-5 and V is TRBV7-2; 7 positions match TRBD2. Trimming cost V 0 bases and J 2 bases; bases outside gene matches: 3. Germline-derived CDR1 and CDR2 are SGHTA and FQGNSA. This CDR3 has 15 residues.

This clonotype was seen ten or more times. The CDR3 here is CASSMKGVAFF. The CDR3 nucleotides read TGTGCCAGTAGTATGAAGGGCGTTGCTTTCTTT. V gene TRBV19 combines with J gene TRBJ1-1; D uncertain. CDR1 is LNHDA, CDR2 SQIVND, per germline (reference sequence). Trimming left V 3 bases short and J 11 bases short, with 10 bases between. The CDR3 covers 11 residues.

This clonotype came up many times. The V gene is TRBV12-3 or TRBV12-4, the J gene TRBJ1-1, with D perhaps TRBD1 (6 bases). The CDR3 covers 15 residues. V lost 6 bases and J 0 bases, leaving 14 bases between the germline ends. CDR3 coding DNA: TGTGCCAGCAGGCCCAGACAGGTAATGAACACTGAAGCTTTCTTT. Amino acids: CASRPRQVMNTEAFF.

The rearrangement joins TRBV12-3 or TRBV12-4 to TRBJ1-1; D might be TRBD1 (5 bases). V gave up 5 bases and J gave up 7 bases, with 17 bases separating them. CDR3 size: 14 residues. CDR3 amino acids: CASSPGAGKSEAFF. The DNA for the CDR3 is TGTGCCAGCAGTCCCGGGGCAGGCAAGAGTGAAGCTTTCTTT.

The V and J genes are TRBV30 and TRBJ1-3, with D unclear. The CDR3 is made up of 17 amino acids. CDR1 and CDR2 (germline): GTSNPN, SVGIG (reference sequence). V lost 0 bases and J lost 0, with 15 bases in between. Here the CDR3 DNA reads TGTGCCTGGAGTGTACTTGGTCGGGGAAGCTCTGGAAACACCATATATTTT. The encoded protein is CAWSVLGRGSSGNTIYF.

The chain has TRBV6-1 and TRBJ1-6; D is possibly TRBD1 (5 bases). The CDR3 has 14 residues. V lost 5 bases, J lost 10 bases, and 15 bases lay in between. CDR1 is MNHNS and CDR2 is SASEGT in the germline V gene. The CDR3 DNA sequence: TGTGCCAGCAGTAGGGGCGCAGAGAAGTCACCCCTCCACTTT. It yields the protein CASSRGAEKSPLHF.

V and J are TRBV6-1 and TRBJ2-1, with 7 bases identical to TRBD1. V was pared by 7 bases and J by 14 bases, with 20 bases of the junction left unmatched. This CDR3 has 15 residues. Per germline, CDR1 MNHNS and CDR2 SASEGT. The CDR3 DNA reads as TGTGCCAGCACCCGAAAACCGGGACAGTCTCGAAGGAAGTTCTTC. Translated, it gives CASTRKPGQSRRKFF.

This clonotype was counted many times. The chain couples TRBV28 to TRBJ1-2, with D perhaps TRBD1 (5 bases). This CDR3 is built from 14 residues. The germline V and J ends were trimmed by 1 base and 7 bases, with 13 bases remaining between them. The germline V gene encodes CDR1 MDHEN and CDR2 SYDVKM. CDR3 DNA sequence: TGTGCCAGCAGTTTATTACACAGGCGCCGTGGCTACACCTTC. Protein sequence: CASSLLHRRRGYTF.

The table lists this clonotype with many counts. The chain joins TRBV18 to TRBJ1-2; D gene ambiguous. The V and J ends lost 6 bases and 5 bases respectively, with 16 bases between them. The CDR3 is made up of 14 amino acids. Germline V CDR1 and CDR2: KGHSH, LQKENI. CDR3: CASSSVGNLYGYTF. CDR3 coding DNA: TGTGCCAGCTCGTCGGTTGGGAACCTTTATGGCTACACCTTC.

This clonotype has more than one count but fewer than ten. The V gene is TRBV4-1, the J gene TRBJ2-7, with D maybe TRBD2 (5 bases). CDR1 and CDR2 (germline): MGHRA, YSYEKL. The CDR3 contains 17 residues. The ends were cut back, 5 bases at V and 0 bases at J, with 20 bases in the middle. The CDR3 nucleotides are TGCGCCAGCAGCAGATTAGGAGCGGAGACGAGCTCCTACGAGCAGTACTTC. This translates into CASSRLGAETSSYEQYF.